The T cell receptor (beta chain) under discussion was sequenced for a study of shared clonotypes between healthy human individuals (dated by TCRdb to about 2020). Concerning the study at large: The cohort included three men and a couple of women between 18 and 49 years of age. For each donor, CD4 naive and CD4 memory were each run on three plates, CD8 naive on two plates, and CD8 memory on one plate. Blood TCR repertoires of about five healthy adults were deeply sequenced to estimate repertoire size and the extent of clonotype sharing between individuals. Libraries were prepared and TCR repertoires were sequenced by different laboratories using diverse techniques, in order to increase sequencing depth and limit assay-specific biases. Leukapheresis yielded between about 0.8 and 9.5 billion PBMCs per donor.

Healthy HIV-negative adults with no recently reported acute infections or vaccinations were included as donors. Every donor was a Caucasian adult residing in Nashville, Tennessee, USA. CD4+ T cells were enriched by magnetic negative selection, after which naive cells were positively selected on CD45RA and the negative fraction was taken as the memory subset. Blood was obtained by leukapheresis, after which PBMCs were separated by Ficoll-Histopaque density gradient centrifugation and cryopreserved in liquid nitrogen vapor phase. Analytical flow cytometry was used to check the purity and quantity of each magnetically sorted T cell population. Genomic DNA was isolated from every sorted fraction and measured by UV absorbance on a Nanodrop 2000c. Using the deep immunoSEQ assay, multiplex PCR amplified TCR CDR3 regions from genomic DNA. Extracted genomic DNA from each cell subset was spread evenly across all wells of several immunoSEQ 96-well plates, with each plate serving as a replicate. For sorted subsets, around 200 ng genomic DNA, equal to 30,000 to 35,000 T cell genomes, was loaded into each replicate PCR. Purified libraries were quantified with a Qubit 3.0 fluorometer, sized on a Bioanalyzer 2100, and re-quantified with the KAPA Library Quantification kit. A separate single-read 150-cycle Illumina NextSeq 550 flow cell was used to sequence each immunoSEQ 96-well plate. Concerning the study's data processing: Because the immunoSEQ output included only junctional sequences and no quality scores, the filtering could not be the same as the filtering used for full-length reads. To assign V/J genes and CDR3, sequences were annotated using PyIR, a Python wrapper for IgBLAST v1.9, with IMGT germline references. Reads were removed for weak V/J assignments (E-value above 1e-6), missing CDR3, stop codons, out-of-frame junctions, or ambiguous translated residues. V3J clonotypes were defined as sequences sharing the same inferred V gene, J gene, and CDR3 amino acid sequence. Percentage overlap between repertoires was calculated by dividing the number of shared unique clonotypes by the size of the smaller repertoire. Repertoire richness was assessed with RTK rarefaction, the Chao1 estimator, and Recon v2.1 estimates of unobserved clonotypes. OLGA was used to compute generation probabilities for all TCRbeta clonotypes that the gDNA method yielded from four donors. TCRdb took over this immuneACCESS table, retaining in-frame rearrangements with V and J assigned. Such tables are incomplete; in checked studies, under half of the missing clones stem from an unresolved V gene, and the remainder is unexplained. V and J calls and clone size are copied from that table; D and trimming were computed from the DNA. A total of about 600,000 clones appear in this sample, around 97% of them only once. Jointly, the top ten make up about 0.057% of the sample.

A word on this clone: Its target antigen remains unknown. Qualities for individual bases were not recorded, and no much larger clone is one base off.

On the study overall, not on this receptor specifically: Sampling was limited to blood, and TCR repertoires in tissue likely differ from TCR repertoires in blood. When four donors were compared, the shared fraction of clonotypes was about 5.2% for naive CD4, 3.5% to 4% for naive CD8, more than 2% for memory CD4, and about 0.36% for memory CD8. Even with the large sequencing depth, rarefaction of the sorted-subset datasets indicated that sequencing was incomplete. Compared with non-shared clonotypes, clonotypes shared by all four sorted-subset donors had higher generation probabilities. The genetic and exposure-history diversity represented was limited by the small number of donors. Larger estimated clonotype richness was generally found for naive subsets than for memory subsets. Pairwise subsampling led to the expectation that sequencing depth would affect the degree of clonotype sharing among donors.

The CDR3 numbers 15 residues from cysteine through phenylalanine. CDR3 DNA only is kept here, 45 bases in frame from base 1. According to the germline V gene, CDR1 reads MDHEN and CDR2 reads SYDVKM. This TCR derives from a woman between 25 and 40 years old in good health. Sequencing input: naive CD4+ T cells sorted from blood. What the cell subset or site label conveys for this sample: CD45RA+ positively selected. Here the chain combines TRBV28 and TRBJ2-5; 11 nucleotides in the junction match TRBD2. With the DNA end fitting TRBJ2-7 better, the J assignment may be wrong. The CDR3 sequence is CASTLGTSGTYEQYF. The sequenced DNA: TGTGCCAGCACCCTTGGGACTAGCGGAACCTACGAGCAGTACTTC.